This T cell receptor beta chain originates from a study of shared clonotypes between healthy human individuals. The repertoire was sequenced with immunoSEQ multiplex PCR; TCRdb's copy has only in-frame clones and lacks some. In the table there are around 1.9 million clones, around 93% of which are singletons. CDR3 length equals 12 residues. V dropped 4 bases and J dropped 9 bases, with 10 bases sitting between them. Germline V CDR1 and CDR2: SGHTA, FQGNSA. Study-wide findings and caveats: Clonotypes shared by all four sorted-subset donors had higher generation probabilities than non-shared clonotypes.

This clone was counted only a few times. Antigen: not known. CD45RO-negative, CCR7-positively selected cells formed the naive CD8 fraction, excluding terminally differentiated effector memory CD45RA+ cells. V gene TRBV7-2 combines with J gene TRBJ2-1; D is ambiguous. The receptor comes from a man aged 18 to 35 in good health. Some clones in this sample may be carry-over from other donors' samples. Sequencing was done on a sample of naive CD8+ T cells from PBMCs. CDR3 residues: CASSYSRSEQFF. CDR3 bases: TGTGCCAGCAGCTATAGTCGGTCTGAGCAGTTCTTC.